This paragraph covers one TCR beta chain sequence. TEMRA cells were enriched by FACS, and CD4+ and CD8+ T cells were negatively isolated. The sample comes from a study of CD8 T cells in Susac syndrome. Random hexamers were used to reverse transcribe roughly 0.45 to 1 ug of RNA. TCRdb recomputed calls from the immunoSEQ multiplex PCR reads with MiXCR, one row per CDR3 protein. The sample has fewer than 200,000 distinct CDR3 sequences, about 95% seen once; the top ten hold about 0.15%. This clonotype was sampled from a human donor with multiple sclerosis. The sequenced sample was CD8+ T cells from PBMCs.

CDR3: CASKAEENTGELFF. The CDR3, as DNA: TGTGCCAGCAAAGCAGAAGAGAACACCGGGGAGCTGTTTTTT. The rearrangement links TRBV12-3 or TRBV12-4 to TRBJ2-2; D gene ambiguous. The CDR3 has 14 amino acids. The V end lost 7 bases, the J end lost 1 base, and 10 bases lay between the germline ends.